The source of this T cell receptor beta chain is a study of blood T cell repertoires in COVID-19. Method: immunoSEQ multiplex PCR; TCRdb's copy keeps in-frame clones and lacks some. The data contain 150,000 or so clones, 81% of them singletons. This CDR3 is built from 14 residues. V was pared by 3 bases and J by 3 bases, with 2 bases of the junction left unmatched. The germline V gene has CDR1 KGHDR and CDR2 SFDVKD. What was sequenced was peripheral blood. The chain has TRBV24-1 and TRBJ1-2; 8 bases line up with TRBD1. The receptor comes from a man aged 60 to 69 with active or convalescent COVID-19. The CDR3 is CATSDPGGHYGYTF. The CDR3 bases are TGTGCCACCAGTGATCCAGGGGGCCACTATGGCTACACCTTC.